The entry below gives a single T cell receptor beta chain sequence along with its context. The sample originates from a study of T-cell memory formation after mild COVID-19. TCRdb re-called the 5' RACE reads with MiXCR, one entry per CDR3 protein. The sample contains some 410,000 distinct CDR3 sequences, 20% to 30% of which appear only once. J lost 5 bases, V lost 10 bases, and 7 bases had no gene match. CDR1 is MNHEY and CDR2 is SVGAGI in the germline V gene. The CDR3 spans 14 residues. V is TRBV6-5 and J is TRBJ2-5; 13 bases are shared with TRBD2. The TCR originated in an adult woman who had mild COVID-19 (a few samples of this study predate the infection). Cell type and time point are not known. The sample taken for sequencing was PBMCs or a T cell subset sorted from them (not recorded which). CDR3 amino acids: CATGLAGPAETQYF. The CDR3 DNA sequence: TGTGCCACGGGACTAGCGGGACCAGCGGAGACCCAGTACTTC.